This TCR beta chain appears in the sequencing data of a study of cytomegalovirus exposure and HLA in healthy donors (dated by TCRdb to the late 2010s). Describing the broader study: In an earlier analysis of approximately 640 of the donors, 250 to 350 Gb of sequence data and some 120 million unique TCR beta sequences from 150 million to 200 million T cells were reported. Approximately 310 gigabases of sequencing data and tens of millions of unique TCR sequences were included in an early release covering about 600 HLA-typed donors. The genetic ancestry cluster associated with self-reported Caucasian donors included 65% to 90% of the roughly 360 genotyped donors. The study aimed to test whether signatures of past pathogen exposure could be identified by cataloging public T cell receptors. The study profiled the T cell repertoires of 550 to 700 subjects by immunosequencing and related them to cytomegalovirus serostatus. In addition to the first cohort of 666 subjects, a separate validation cohort of 130 or so different subjects was used. High-throughput TCR immunosequencing, statistical association of individual TCRs with disease status, and machine learning were combined to predict cytomegalovirus infection status. To study patterns of TCR occurrence, a later analysis re-analyzed previously published TCR beta repertoires from 700 or so donors and added high-resolution HLA genotyping. Rather than drawing on any new phenotypic data, the later analysis identified candidate immune exposures from TCR beta sequences and the way those sequences occurred across donors. An earlier analysis of some 600 of the donors applied high-throughput TCR beta sequencing to assess whether each TCR beta V gene segment acted as functional or pseudogenic. Donor age, sex, ethnicity and CMV serostatus were compiled alongside the repertoire data. A later genetic analysis took genome-wide SNP genotypes for about 60% of the roughly 670 donors and used that subset as a discovery cohort. All discovery cohort repertoires had been generated on a single sequencing platform. HLA typing covered class I and class II loci at four-digit resolution. Typing coverage varied by locus: about 629-630 donors for A, B, C, DRB1 and DQB1; roughly 520 for DQA1; more than 600 for DPA1; roughly 450 for DPB1. About 5 DR-DQ haplotypes were handled as single units for association and clustering, since linkage in the cohort was strong. Across approximately 420 genotyped donors of the cohort, an average of about 240,000 unique TCR beta nucleotide sequences per donor were sequenced, and approximately 19% of those sequences were non-productive. What the study reported, not specific to this receptor: According to a later analysis, TCR association rates differed among HLA loci, with DRB1 alleles showing the most associated TCRs and HLA-C alleles showing the fewest. In both the original and validation cohorts, the classifier was reported to diagnose cytomegalovirus status with high specificity and sensitivity. A further reported finding was that TCR beta sequences accurately predicted the HLA-A and HLA-B alleles for most subjects in the first cohort. Immune exposure information for the cohort was limited to CMV serostatus. Compared with equally common non-associated chains, HLA-associated TCR beta chains in a later analysis were more clonally expanded and had lower generation probabilities. An association between a missense DCLRE1C variant and V-gene and J-gene trimming of TCR beta chains was found in a later genetic analysis and replicated in an independent cohort. According to a later analysis, parvovirus B19, influenza, CMV and Epstein-Barr virus appeared linked to several top co-occurrence clusters. Compared with the approximately 700-donor mean, donors in an Asian-associated ancestry cluster had fewer N-insertions in productive TCRs, according to a later genetic analysis. Strong co-occurrence of HLA alleles, especially DR and DQ, made assigning TCR associations to individual alleles difficult. The earlier analysis of about 600 of the donors excluded fewer than 20 rarely observed V segments, including chromosome 9 orphons, because counts were too low. According to the authors, the approach could potentially be generalized to other disease states and immunological phenotypes. The study listed approximately 150 TCR beta chains as associated with cytomegalovirus. In a later analysis, most CMV-associated TCR beta chains were found to appear HLA-restricted, with HLA associations seemingly driven largely by CMV exposure. A cluster of highly shared sequence variants was judged likely to be a technical artifact of the sequencing pipeline. In this cohort, only TCR beta chains were sequenced, and detectable features were limited by the absence of alpha or paired-chain data. An earlier analysis of some 560 of the donors showed that most TCR beta V segments appeared in productive rearrangements either about 90% or about 30% of the time, which broadly matched IMGT annotations. Linkage disequilibrium might explain the correlated functional status among segregating V segments, but an unknown experimental factor could not be excluded. Most TCR sequences were observed very rarely across donors, whereas some public TCRs were present in many individuals. At a false discovery rate of 0.05, a later analysis linked about 17,000 TCR beta sequences to specific HLA alleles. In vitro tests confirmed that a few of the cytomegalovirus-associated TCR beta chains recognize cytomegalovirus antigens. Because HLA typing was unavailable for some donors at each locus, only the typed subset was used in association tests. Sequencing depth was assumed to be roughly uniform across donors in the presence/absence analyses, though that assumption may not hold. Because the 87-base-pair reads could not distinguish some IMGT-functional V segments, including TRBV6-2 and TRBV6-3, those segments were excluded.

From the cysteine through the phenylalanine, the CDR3 covers 15 amino acids. Left in the record is the CDR3 DNA by itself, 45 bases read in frame from the first base. V is clipped by 0 bases and J by 4 bases, and the sequence between their germline boundaries is 12 bases long. CDR1 and CDR2 are read off the germline V gene (reference sequence) as PRHDT and FYEKMQ. The cohort consisted of 670 or so healthy bone marrow donors. Cohort members were all nominally healthy when sampled, although unrecorded immune exposures were likely present. The donor was CMV seropositive and belonged to the group of around 300 seropositive cohort members. A peripheral blood sample was provided by each donor, and peripheral blood mononuclear cells were used for TCR beta sequencing. The Qiagen DNeasy Blood Extraction Kit was used to extract genomic DNA from the blood cell samples. The protocol used for the library was the immunoSEQ multiplex PCR assay. For the multiplex PCR, a mixture combining 60 forward primers for TCR Vbeta segments and 13 reverse primers for TCR Jbeta segments was used. The CDR3 region of rearranged TCR beta genes was amplified from genomic DNA with a multiplex PCR assay. The Illumina HiSeq System was used to sequence the amplified TCR beta libraries as 87-base-pair reads. In the source study's methods: In a later analysis, some 80 million unique TCR beta chains were counted across the 500 to 850 repertoires, and around 11 million of these chains were shared by at least two donors. A nearest-neighbor algorithm error-corrected the raw reads and collapsed the reads into unique sequences, merging closely related sequences to remove PCR and sequencing errors. Alignment of CDR3 sequences to IMGT reference sequences was used to assign V, D and J gene segments. For a sequence to be retained, at least a six-nucleotide match to both a V gene segment and a J gene segment was required. A rearrangement counted as productive if the CDR3 had no stop codons and remained in frame with V and J, and every other rearrangement counted as non-productive. Following IMGT convention, CDR3 was defined as the stretch from the second conserved V-encoded cysteine to the conserved J-encoded phenylalanine. The earlier analysis of 500 to 600 of the donors excluded sequences that lacked an unambiguous match to a single V gene segment. An earlier analysis of 450 to 650 of the donors called V segments functional above 56.7% productive rearrangements and segregating when the between-donor standard deviation exceeded 5%. A statistical classification framework was built to diagnose cytomegalovirus status from the catalog of TCR beta chain sequences. In a later analysis, V and J genes were assigned by comparing TCR nucleotide sequences against IMGT/GENE-DB human TR gene sequences. A later analysis assigned CDR3 sequences and most-parsimonious VDJ recombination scenarios with the TCRdist pipeline. A later analysis defined each TCR beta chain by its CDR3 amino acid sequence plus V-gene family, and excluded reads lacking a unique V-gene family. In a later analysis, 500 to 650 highly shared, low-generation-probability nucleotide sequences were removed to address suspected cross-contamination and a sequencing artifact. In a later analysis, a clonal expansion index was calculated for each public chain from normalized within-repertoire ranks of inferred template counts. In a later analysis, generation probabilities were computed using a VDJ recombination model fitted to out-of-frame rearrangements, and the results were checked against IGoR. A later analysis scored TCR-TCR, TCR-HLA and TCR-CMV co-occurrence with hypergeometric tests, applying a repertoire-size bias correction to TCR pairs. In a later analysis, false discovery rates were estimated by permuting HLA or CMV assignments 20 times. In a later analysis, co-occurring TCRs were grouped using DBSCAN, and TCRdist sequence similarity was added for clustering within HLA-allele-positive subsets. Repertoires with fewer than 30,000 or more than 120,000 public chains, plus five repertoires with anomalous nucleotide sharing, were excluded from co-occurrence clustering. The immuneACCESS repertoire file appears here via TCRdb, limited to in-frame rearrangements. These files lack a portion of the clones; in checked studies, under half of the deficit traces to unresolved V genes, and the cause of the others is not known. That table is the source of V, J and clone size, and D and trimming were worked out from the DNA. The sample includes more than 150,000 clones, with more than 60% observed a single time. The ten largest clones represent around 7% of the sample.

As to this clone: The antigen it recognizes is unknown. No much larger clonotype is one base removed from it; base qualities were not supplied.

This TCR derives from a woman between 35 and 50 years old in good health and CMV-seropositive. What was sequenced was PBMCs. The chain couples TRBV13 to TRBJ1-1, with no reliable assignment of the D segment. The nucleotide sequence reads TGTGCCAGCAGCTTAGGACAGTACGGGGTCACTGAAGCTTTCTTT. This codes for CASSLGQYGVTEAFF.